A selection of T cell receptor beta chains follows, all from one sample in a study of control samples from healthy donors and cancer patients. Generated by immunoSEQ multiplex PCR, the TCRdb table keeps only in-frame clones and is missing some. The sample has about 120,000 clones, approximately 93% seen once; the top ten hold about 2.6%. Sequencing was performed on blood. Receptors were obtained from a man under 40 in good health. CDR3s include the opening cysteine and the closing phenylalanine or tryptophan. The order of the fields is D gene, V gene, clone size, J gene, CDR3 DNA, CDR3 protein. A D gene is named only where the DNA matches it firmly. A row's size may be missing; if present it is once, few, many or a size class.

TRBD1	TRBV2	NA	TRBJ1-2	TGTGCCAGCAGTCCGGGACAGGGACGGAATGGCTACACCTTC	CASSPGQGRNGYTF
TRBD1	TRBV4-1	NA	TRBJ2-5	TGCGCCAGCAGCCTCAATAGGGACAGTAACAAAGAGACCCAGTACTTC	CASSLNRDSNKETQYF
TRBD1	TRBV7-9	NA	TRBJ2-4	TGTGCCAGCAGCTTAGAGTTGGCAGGGGGCTTGGGAAACATTCAGTACTTC	CASSLELAGGLGNIQYF
TRBD1	TRBV9	NA	TRBJ2-3	TGTGCCAGCTGGGACAGCCGCACAGATACGCAGTATTTT	CASWDSRTDTQYF
NA	TRBV6-6	few	TRBJ1-6	TGTGCCAGCAGTTATCTGGGGCAGGGGAGTTCACCCCTCCACTTT	CASSYLGQGSSPLHF
NA	TRBV2	NA	TRBJ2-3	TGTGCCAGCAGTGAGGCGGGGGCGGTTAGCACAGATACGCAGTATTTT	CASSEAGAVSTDTQYF
TRBD1	TRBV15	NA	TRBJ1-2	TGTGCCACCAGCAGAGAGACAGGGATGGGAACGGGCTATGGCTACACCTTC	CATSRETGMGTGYGYTF
NA	TRBV19	NA	TRBJ1-2	TGTGCCAGTAAAGGCCGTGGAGAAGACTATGGCTACACCTTC	CASKGRGEDYGYTF
NA	TRBV5-5	NA	TRBJ1-4	TGTGCCAGCAGCCCAGGGATTAGGTGGGATGAAAAACTGTTTTTT	CASSPGIRWDEKLFF
NA	TRBV7-2	NA	TRBJ1-6	TGTGCCAGCACCTCCCCGGTTCCGTCCAAACAAAGGGGATCACCCCTCCACTTT	CASTSPVPSKQRGSPLHF
TRBD1	TRBV5-5	NA	TRBJ2-1	TGTGCCAGCAGGGACCGCCCGGGACAGGGTGCCCCGGAGCAGTTCTTC	CASRDRPGQGAPEQFF
TRBD2	TRBV9	NA	TRBJ2-5	TGTGCCACCAGCGGCGGAGCGGGGGGGAGGGAGACCCAGTACTTC	CATSGGAGGRETQYF
NA	TRBV5-5	NA	TRBJ1-3	TGTGCCAGCAGCTTTTTGCAAGGGGGAAACACCATATATTTT	CASSFLQGGNTIYF
NA	TRBV6-2/TRBV6-3	NA	TRBJ2-7	TGTGCCAGCAGCCTGGCCCGCGGACACGAGCAGTACTTC	CASSLARGHEQYF
TRBD1	TRBV19	NA	TRBJ1-1	TGTGCCAGTAGTTGGGACAGGGGAGGCACTGAAGCTTTCTTT	CASSWDRGGTEAFF
NA	TRBV7-8	NA	TRBJ2-1	TGTGCCAGCAGCGCTAGCCCGGGGATGTACAATGAGCAGTTCTTC	CASSASPGMYNEQFF
TRBD2	TRBV5-1	NA	TRBJ2-1	TGCGCCAGCTTCCTTTCTAGCGGGGGTGGCTATGAGCAGTTCTTC	CASFLSSGGGYEQFF
NA	TRBV9	NA	TRBJ1-4	TGTGCCAGCAGCGTAGGTGGCGGCAATGAAAAACTGTTTTTT	CASSVGGGNEKLFF
TRBD1	TRBV6-5	NA	TRBJ2-1	TGTGCCAGCAGACGACAGGGGGATAAGCAGTTCTTC	CASRRQGDKQFF
TRBD1	TRBV11-2	NA	TRBJ2-7	TGTGCCAGCAGCTTCGGGACAGCCTCCTACGAGCAGTACTTC	CASSFGTASYEQYF
NA	TRBV28	NA	TRBJ1-5	TGTGCCAGCAGTTTGCCGGGAAATCAGCCCCAGCATTTT	CASSLPGNQPQHF
NA	TRBV5-1	NA	TRBJ1-6	TGCGCCAGCAGCTTGGGAGAGAGCGTTTATAATTCACCCCTCCACTTT	CASSLGESVYNSPLHF
TRBD2	TRBV4-2	few	TRBJ2-1	TGTGCCAGCAGCGCACATCTGCGGGGGAGCTCCTACAATGAGCAGTTCTTC	CASSAHLRGSSYNEQFF
NA	TRBV27	NA	TRBJ2-3	TGTGCCAGCAGTTACGGGTCCTCCCTCACAGATACGCAGTATTTT	CASSYGSSLTDTQYF
NA	TRBV4-2	NA	TRBJ2-1	TGTGCCAGCAGCCAACGCGGGGACTCCTACAATGAGCAGTTCTTC	CASSQRGDSYNEQFF
NA	TRBV30	NA	TRBJ1-2	TGTGCCTGGAGCCTAGGAGAGGAAGGCTACACCTTC	CAWSLGEEGYTF
TRBD1	TRBV3-1/TRBV3-2	NA	TRBJ1-1	TGTGCCAGCAGCCAAGAAAGGCGCGGACAGGATATGATGAACACTGAAGCTTTCTTT	CASSQERRGQDMMNTEAFF
TRBD1	TRBV7-9	NA	TRBJ2-7	TGTGCCAGCAGCCCTGGCAGGGGGAAATCCTACGAGCAGTACTTC	CASSPGRGKSYEQYF
NA	TRBV5-5	NA	TRBJ1-5	TGTGCCAGCAGCTCACTGACATCTCAGCCCCAGCATTTT	CASSSLTSQPQHF
TRBD1	TRBV14	NA	TRBJ1-3	TGTGCCAGCAGCCTGACAGGGACTCTTGGAAACACCATATATTTT	CASSLTGTLGNTIYF
NA	TRBV9	NA	TRBJ2-2	TGTGCCAGCAGCGTAGAGGTGTTGGGGACAACGACCGGGGAGCTGTTTTTT	CASSVEVLGTTTGELFF
NA	TRBV6-5	NA	TRBJ1-3	TGTGCCAGCAGTTACGGGTTTAGCTCTGGAAACACCATATATTTT	CASSYGFSSGNTIYF
TRBD1	TRBV7-3	NA	TRBJ1-2	TGTGCCAGCAGCTTAACTCGGACAGGGAGGTATGGCTACACCTTC	CASSLTRTGRYGYTF
TRBD1	TRBV5-5	NA	TRBJ2-1	TGTGCCAGCAGCTTTGCCACGACAGGGCTGGGCCTGGATGAGCAGTTCTTC	CASSFATTGLGLDEQFF
NA	TRBV7-8	NA	TRBJ2-5	TGTGCCAGCAGTCAAGGGTCTCGGCCTACGGAGACCCAGTACTTC	CASSQGSRPTETQYF
TRBD1	TRBV18	NA	TRBJ2-5	TGTGCCAGCTCAGACAGGGCCGTAGAGACCCAGTACTTC	CASSDRAVETQYF
NA	TRBV3-1/TRBV3-2	NA	TRBJ1-6	TGTGCCAGCAGCCAGGTGGATAATTCACCCCTCCACTTT	CASSQVDNSPLHF
TRBD2	TRBV19	NA	TRBJ2-1	TGTGCCAGTAGTGCCCCGGGGGGGGCCGGCGATGAGCAGTTCTTC	CASSAPGGAGDEQFF
NA	TRBV6-2/TRBV6-3	NA	TRBJ2-3	TGTGCCAGCAGTTTTAACCCTGAGGAGGAATCAGATACGCAGTATTTT	CASSFNPEEESDTQYF
NA	TRBV7-9	few	TRBJ1-3	TGTGCCAGCAGCTTATGGGGGGCCCGGCCAGCATTTGGAAACACCATATATTTT	CASSLWGARPAFGNTIYF
TRBD1	TRBV9	NA	TRBJ1-6	TGTGCCAGCAGCGTAAGCACTCCATGGGACAGGGATAATTCACCCCTCCACTTT	CASSVSTPWDRDNSPLHF
TRBD2	TRBV5-4	NA	TRBJ2-3	TGTGCCAGCAGCTTGCCGACTAGCGGGGCCCCGCAGTATTTT	CASSLPTSGAPQYF
NA	TRBV6-1	NA	TRBJ1-1	TGTGCCAGCAGTGAGATCGGGGCCGGAACTGAAGCTTTCTTT	CASSEIGAGTEAFF
NA	TRBV5-5	NA	TRBJ1-2	TGTGCCAGCAGCCAAGTTGGGGGTTCTGGCTACACCTTC	CASSQVGGSGYTF
TRBD1	TRBV20-1	NA	TRBJ1-4	TGCAGTGCTAGTCGGGACAGGGGGAATGAAAAACTGTTTTTT	CSASRDRGNEKLFF
TRBD1	TRBV18	NA	TRBJ2-1	TGTGCCAGCTCCCAAAGGACAGGGGGCGGTTTAAGCTCCTACAATGAGCAGTTCTTC	CASSQRTGGGLSSYNEQFF
NA	TRBV6-1	NA	TRBJ2-2	TGTGCCAGCAGTGAAGTGTTTTCCGGGGAGCTGTTTTTT	CASSEVFSGELFF
NA	TRBV4-1	NA	TRBJ1-5	TGCGCCAGCAGCCAAGATCAGAGGGGAGGGGATCAGCCCCAGCATTTT	CASSQDQRGGDQPQHF
NA	TRBV28	NA	TRBJ1-3	TGTGCCAGCAGTTTGGGTGGGACTGGAAACACCATATATTTT	CASSLGGTGNTIYF
NA	TRBV2	NA	TRBJ1-6	TGTGCCAGCACTCTTCAAAGCTATCGGGCCCTCCACTTT	CASTLQSYRALHF
NA	TRBV30	NA	TRBJ1-2	TGTGCCTGGACAGAAGGGTTTGGGGGCTACACCTTC	CAWTEGFGGYTF